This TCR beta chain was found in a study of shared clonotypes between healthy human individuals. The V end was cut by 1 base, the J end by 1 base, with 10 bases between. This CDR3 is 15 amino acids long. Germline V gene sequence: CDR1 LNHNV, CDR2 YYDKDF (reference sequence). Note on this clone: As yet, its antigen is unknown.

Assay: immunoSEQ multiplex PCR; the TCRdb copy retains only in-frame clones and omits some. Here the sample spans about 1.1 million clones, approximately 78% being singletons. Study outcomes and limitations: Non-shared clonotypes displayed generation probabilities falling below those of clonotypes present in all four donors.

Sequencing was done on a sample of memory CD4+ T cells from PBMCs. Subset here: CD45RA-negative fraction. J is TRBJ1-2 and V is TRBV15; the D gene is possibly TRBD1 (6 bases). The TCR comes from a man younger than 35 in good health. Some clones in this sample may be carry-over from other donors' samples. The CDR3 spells CATSRARGVNYGYTF. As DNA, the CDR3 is TGTGCCACCAGCAGAGCCAGGGGCGTTAACTATGGCTACACCTTC.